The sequence of this TCR beta chain was determined in a study of blood T cells in healthy people across ages. Overall study context: About one barcoded TCR beta cDNA was captured per two T cells.

Sample-barcoded 5' priming and a J-beta primer mix drove a second PCR of roughly 7 to 11 cycles. Every single cDNA molecule received a tag from a template-switch adaptor with 12 random nucleotides. MiXCR, applied by TCRdb to the 5' RACE reads, yields one record per CDR3 protein. Of approximately 1,700,000 distinct CDR3 sequences in the sample, around 40% were seen once. Trimming shortened V by 0 bases and J by 10 bases, and 19 bases separated the two germline ends. CDR1 is MNHNY, CDR2 SVGAGI, per germline (reference sequence). The CDR3 contains 16 residues. Per individual sample, total RNA of at least 5.5 micrograms was extracted. The table lists this clonotype with a few counts.

The TCR comes from a human donor in good health. The gene calls are TRBV6-6 and TRBJ2-1, with D possibly called TRBD1 or TRBD2 (5 bases each). The sequenced material came from blood. The CDR3 region has the DNA TGTGCCAGCAGTTACTCGATGCAGGGTGAGGGCCGCGAGCAGTTCTTC. Its translation is CASSYSMQGEGREQFF.